This T cell receptor beta chain was found in a study of T cells in Graves' hyperthyroidism and ophthalmopathy. Amplified regions were TCR beta CDR3 sequences from RNA transcripts. Primed by the HTBI set, a first-round RT-PCR was run on the TCR CDR3. MiXCR was run by TCRdb on the multiplex PCR reads, yielding one entry per CDR3 protein. The sample has fewer than 400,000 distinct CDR3 sequences; 15% to 19% are singletons. Turning to this clonotype: A much larger clone lies one base from this, so it may be a read error.

Those with hyperthyroidism were 18 to 65 years old, newly diagnosed, and ill for under 2 months. Uncontrolled infection, other autoimmune disease, pregnancy or lactation barred patients from enrollment. In making diagnoses, clinical symptoms, serum thyroxine and TRAb, thyroid ultrasound and orbital computed tomography were all used. Blood dates from first hyperthyroidism diagnosis, before any ophthalmopathy symptoms. Germline CDR1 reads MNHEY; CDR2 reads SMNVEV (reference sequence). The CDR3 loop spans 16 amino acids. Material for sequencing was blood. This clonotype was obtained from a woman aged 18-29 years with Graves' hyperthyroidism that later progressed to Graves' ophthalmopathy. The genes are TRBV27 and TRBJ1-3; 7 positions agree with TRBD1. The CDR3, as DNA: TGTGCCAGCAGTTCCTCGACAGGGAGACCTGGAGACACCATATATTTT. Translated: CASSSSTGRPGDTIYF.